The 9 T cell receptor beta chains below all came from one sample that was sequenced in a study of T cells in Graves' hyperthyroidism and ophthalmopathy. Authors of the study amplified TCR beta CDR3 regions from RNA transcripts. The HTBI primer set drove a first-round RT-PCR of the TCR CDR3. TCRdb used MiXCR to reprocess the multiplex PCR reads, holding one entry per CDR3 protein. Of about 480,000 distinct CDR3 sequences in the sample, around 15% are singletons; the top ten hold 15% to 20%. The specimen sequenced was blood. The receptors derive from a woman aged 18-29 years with Graves' hyperthyroidism.

The table lists this clonotype with a few counts. It is likely a read error, because the conserved phenylalanine at the end of the CDR3 is missing. The genes are TRBV29-1 and TRBJ1-1, with D possibly TRBD1 on 5 matching bases. Germline lookup yields CDR1 SQVTM and CDR2 ANQGSEA. The CDR3 loop spans 14 amino acids. V gave up 0 bases and J gave up 1 base, with 9 bases separating them. The CDR3 region is CSVEDRESNTEAFL. The CDR3 DNA sequence: TGCAGCGTTGAAGACAGGGAGTCGAACACTGAAGCTTTCCTT.

This clonotype was seen ten or more times. J is TRBJ2-5 and V is TRBV12-3 or TRBV12-4; 9 bases are shared with TRBD2. Trimming took 6 bases from V and 4 from J; bases not matched to a gene: 9. This CDR3 is built from 15 residues. The CDR3 DNA is TGTGCCAGCAGCTCCGTGGCGGGAGGGCCAGAGACCCAGTACTTC. Translation: CASSSVAGGPETQYF.

The J gene is TRBJ2-7, the V gene TRBV12-3 or TRBV12-4, with a tentative D call TRBD1 (5 bases). This CDR3 has 12 residues. Trimming shortened V by 1 base and J by 6 bases, and 7 bases separated the two germline ends. The chain's CDR3 is CASSLVGAEQYV. For the CDR3, the DNA is TGTGCCAGCAGTTTAGTTGGGGCCGAGCAGTACGTC.

This clonotype was seen only a few times. A much bigger clone sits one base away, suggesting this may be a read error. The rearrangement links TRBV27 to TRBJ1-1; possible D gene TRBD1, 6 bases. This CDR3 is 13 amino acids long. Germline lookup yields CDR1 MNHEY and CDR2 SMNVEV (reference sequence). Trimming stripped 6 bases from V and 1 base from J, with 9 bases between. The CDR3: CASSGQRNTEAFF. In nucleotides, the CDR3 is TGTGCCAGCAGCGGACAGAGGAACACTGAAGCTTTCTTT.

This clonotype occurred many times. The chain uses TRBV6-1 and TRBJ1-2, with 7 nucleotides matching TRBD1. This CDR3 region has 13 residues. Germline trimming cut 7 bases from V and 4 bases from J; bases unmatched to any gene: 6. Germline V gene sequence: CDR1 MNHNS, CDR2 SASEGT. The CDR3 DNA reads TGTGCCAGCAAGCGGGACAGAAGCTATGGCTACACCTTC. It translates to CASKRDRSYGYTF.

The sample holds a few counts of this clonotype. V is TRBV20-1 and J is TRBJ2-5, with a tentative D call TRBD1 (7 bases). This CDR3 region has 13 residues. V lost 1 base, J lost 5 bases, and 11 bases lay in between. Germline CDR1 is DFQATT and CDR2 is SNEGSKA (reference sequence). The CDR3 spells CSARVGGQETQYF. The CDR3 coding sequence is TGCAGTGCTAGAGTCGGGGGACAGGAGACCCAGTACTTC.

This clonotype was recorded many times. This chain links TRBV7-6 with TRBJ1-4, with D tentatively TRBD1 (6 bases). This CDR3 contains 18 residues. The V and J ends lost 0 bases and 0 bases respectively, with 14 bases between them. Germline CDR1 is SGHVS and CDR2 is FNYEAQ. The CDR3: CASSLAPQGSSTNEKLFF. The CDR3 nucleotides read TGTGCCAGCAGCTTAGCGCCCCAGGGGAGCTCAACTAATGAAAAACTGTTTTTT.

This clonotype has ten or more counts. The gene calls are TRBV6-2 or TRBV6-3 and TRBJ2-7; TRBD2 matches 7 bases. In germline, CDR1 is MNHEY, CDR2 SVGEGT. Trimming removed 6 bases from V and 6 bases from J; junction bases left unmatched: 8. This CDR3 is built from 13 residues. The CDR3 region has the DNA TGTGCCAGCAGGGGCGGGAGAGGGGTCGAGCAGTACTTC. Translation: CASRGGRGVEQYF.

This clonotype was counted many times. This chain connects TRBV7-3 to TRBJ2-7, with TRBD2 matching over 7 bases. Germline CDR1 and CDR2: SGHTA and FQGTGA. This CDR3 contains 18 residues. The junction had 18 bases not matched to a gene; V was cut back by 5 bases and J by 2 bases. As DNA, the CDR3 is TGTGCCAGCAGCAAAGGCCCAACCGCGGGAGAGATTGCCTACGAGCAGTACTTC. Amino acid sequence: CASSKGPTAGEIAYEQYF. The full variable domain, completed using reference TRBV7-3 and TRBJ2-7, is GAGVSQTPSNKVTEKGKYVELRCDPISGHTALYWYRQSLGQGPEFLIYFQGTGAADDSGLPNDRFFAVRPEGSVSTLKIQRTERGDSAVYLCASSKGPTAGEIAYEQYFGPGTRLTVT.